One and the same sample provided the 21 T cell receptor beta chains below, sequenced in a study of T cells after yellow fever vaccination. TCRdb reanalysed the 5' RACE reads using MiXCR and keeps one entry per CDR3 protein. The profile shows 400,000 or so distinct CDR3 sequences, roughly 20% of them singletons. This specimen was PBMCs, taken before the yellow fever booster vaccination. The receptor set was obtained from a man aged 18 to 29 who received the YFV17D yellow fever vaccine.

This chain uses TRBV7-8 with TRBJ2-7, with D perhaps TRBD2 (5 bases). V was pared by 1 base and J by 2 bases, with 9 bases between. The germline CDR1 and CDR2 sequences are SGHVS and FQNEAQ. The CDR3 is 14 residues long. The CDR3 bases are TGTGCCAGCAGCTTAGAGGAGGTTACCTACGAGCAGTACGTC. Residues: CASSLEEVTYEQYV.

This clonotype was observed a few times. J is TRBJ2-5 and V is TRBV11-2; perhaps TRBD1 as D (5 bases). The CDR3 covers 11 residues. The germline gives CDR1 SGHAT, CDR2 FQNNGV. Trimming left V 8 bases short and J 7 bases short, with 11 bases between. The CDR3 is CASDTGGTQYF. CDR3 DNA sequence: TGTGCCAGCGATACAGGCGGGACCCAGTACTTC.

This clonotype has only a few counts. The chain joins TRBV20-1 to TRBJ2-5, with a tentative D call TRBD2 (6 bases). The germline gives CDR1 DFQATT, CDR2 SNEGSKA (reference sequence). The CDR3 has 13 amino acids. V gave up 6 bases and J gave up 2 bases, with 13 bases separating them. The CDR3 here is CSAPRDSQETQYF. The CDR3 DNA is TGCAGTGCCCCCCGGGACTCTCAAGAGACCCAGTACTTC.

The chain has TRBV10-3 and TRBJ2-1; 8 bases match TRBD2. CDR3 length: 17 residues. The trim removed 0 bases at V and 9 bases at J, leaving 13 bases unmatched. The germline V gene has CDR1 ENHRY and CDR2 SYGVKD. The DNA of the CDR3 is TGTGCCATCAGTGAGTCGTTAGTGGCGGGGGGAAGTGTTGAGCAGTTCTTC. This gives the protein CAISESLVAGGSVEQFF.

The table lists this clonotype with many counts. The V gene is TRBV24-1, the J gene TRBJ2-1; either TRBD1 or TRBD2 may fit D (6 bases each). V was clipped by 2 bases and J by 0 bases, with 13 bases between them. The length of the CDR3 is 17 residues. Looked up from germline, CDR1 is KGHDR and CDR2 is SFDVKD. CDR3 sequence: CATSDWRGASSYNEQFF. CDR3 nucleotides: TGTGCCACCAGTGATTGGAGGGGGGCCTCCTCCTACAATGAGCAGTTCTTC.

The rearrangement joins TRBV5-1 to TRBJ1-6; perhaps TRBD1 as D (6 bases). The CDR3 consists of 15 residues. V was pared by 0 bases and J by 5 bases, with 9 bases between. The germline V gene has CDR1 SGHRS and CDR2 YFSETQ. CDR3 nucleotides: TGCGCCAGCAGCTTGGATGGACAGCATAATTCACCCCTCCACTTT. As protein: CASSLDGQHNSPLHF.

The rearrangement uses TRBV4-1 and TRBJ1-2; D gene ambiguous. The germline gives CDR1 MGHRA, CDR2 YSYEKL. The V and J ends lost 0 bases and 3 bases respectively, with 11 bases between them. The CDR3 is 15 amino acids. CDR3 DNA sequence: TGCGCCAGCAGCCAAGAACGGTCAGACCACTATGGCTACACCTTC. The encoded protein is CASSQERSDHYGYTF.

This clonotype was found a few times. The V call is TRBV5-1, the J call TRBJ2-5; TRBD1 agrees at 7 bases. CDR3 length: 14 residues. Looked up from germline, CDR1 is SGHRS and CDR2 is YFSETQ. V lost 0 bases, J lost 4 bases, and 3 bases stayed unmatched. CDR3 residues: CASSLETGRETQYF. CDR3 sequence (DNA): TGCGCCAGCAGCTTGGAGACAGGGCGAGAGACCCAGTACTTC.

Many counts were recorded for this clonotype. This chain joins TRBV7-9 and TRBJ2-2; perhaps TRBD1 as D (5 bases). The V gene lost 5 bases and the J gene lost 7 bases, with 8 bases spanning the gap. The CDR3 loop spans 12 amino acids. The germline V gene has CDR1 SEHNR and CDR2 FQNEAQ (reference sequence). CDR3 loop: CASSPQGGELFF. The CDR3, as DNA: TGTGCCAGCAGCCCCCAGGGCGGGGAGCTGTTTTTT. Based on the CDR3 plus reference TRBV7-9 and TRBJ2-2, the full variable domain is DTGVSQNPRHKITKRGQNVTFRCDPISEHNRLYWYRQTLGQGPEFLTYFQNEAQLEKSRLLSDRFSAERPKGSFSTLEIQRTEQGDSAMYLCASSPQGGELFFGEGSRLTVL.

Only a few counts were recorded for this clonotype. The gene calls are TRBV5-5 and TRBJ2-3, with 7 bases fitting TRBD2. V was clipped by 4 bases and J by 6 bases; unmatched bases: 11. Germline V CDR1 and CDR2: SGHKS, YYEKEE (reference sequence). This CDR3 region has 15 residues. In nucleotides, the CDR3 is TGTGCCAGCAGCCTCGATTTGGGAGGGAGGGATACGCAGTATTTT. Amino acids: CASSLDLGGRDTQYF.

The chain links TRBV7-6 to TRBJ1-3, with D maybe TRBD1 (5 bases). CDR1 is SGHVS and CDR2 is FNYEAQ in the germline V gene. The V and J ends lost 5 bases and 2 bases respectively, with 13 bases between them. The CDR3 sequence is 15 residues long. The CDR3 reads CASSGPTEPGNTIYF. The CDR3 DNA follows: TGTGCCAGCAGCGGACCGACAGAACCTGGAAACACCATATATTTT. Combining the CDR3 with reference TRBV7-6 and TRBJ1-3 gives the whole variable domain GAGVSQSPRYKVTKRGQDVALRCDPISGHVSLYWYRQALGQGPEFLTYFNYEAQQDKSGLPNDRFSAERPEGSISTLTIQRTEQRDSAMYRCASSGPTEPGNTIYFGEGSWLTVV.

This clonotype was detected a few times. This chain links TRBV20-1 with TRBJ2-2; the match to TRBD1 covers 10 bases. V lost 0 bases and J lost 6; bases outside the gene matches: 10. This CDR3 has 17 residues. Per germline, CDR1 DFQATT and CDR2 SNEGSKA (reference sequence). CDR3 sequence reads: CSARETGGASTAGELFF. In DNA form, the CDR3 reads TGCAGTGCTAGAGAGACAGGGGGCGCATCGACCGCCGGGGAGCTGTTTTTT.

This clonotype came up a few times. The chain has TRBV5-1 and TRBJ2-7, with D possibly being TRBD1 or TRBD2 (5 bases each). Germline CDR1 is SGHRS and CDR2 is YFSETQ. This CDR3 has 15 residues. V was cut by 4 bases and J by 3 bases, with 17 bases left in between. DNA for the CDR3: TGCGCCAGCAGCGCCGGGTGGGACGGAGACTACGAGCAGTACTTC. Its protein product is CASSAGWDGDYEQYF.

This chain joins TRBV20-1 and TRBJ2-3; 9 nucleotides match TRBD2. Germline trimming cut 5 bases from V and 5 bases from J; bases unmatched to any gene: 8. The germline gives CDR1 DFQATT, CDR2 SNEGSKA (reference sequence). The CDR3 extends over 14 amino acids. This CDR3 reads CSADPGRGGDTQYF. In nucleotides, the CDR3 is TGCAGTGCTGACCCTGGGCGGGGGGGAGATACGCAGTATTTT.

There are a few counts of this clonotype. The chain employs TRBV6-2 or TRBV6-3 and TRBJ1-2, with 8 bases aligning to TRBD1. The CDR3 is 16 residues long. Looked up from germline, CDR1 is MNHEY and CDR2 is SVGEGT. J was trimmed by 4 bases and V by 2 bases; bases with no gene match: 9. CDR3 nucleotide sequence: TGTGCCAGCAGTTACGCAGGGGGCGACTTGGGCTATGGCTACACCTTC. It is translated as CASSYAGGDLGYGYTF.

This clonotype was observed a handful of times. The chain recombines TRBV7-9 with TRBJ1-5, with 11 bases lining up with TRBD1. With 1 base clipped from V and 5 bases from J, the junction kept 7 bases outside the gene matches. The CDR3 spans 17 residues. Germline CDR1 SEHNR, CDR2 FQNEAQ (reference sequence). CDR3 loop: CASSLDIGDRGDQPQHF. As DNA, the CDR3 is TGTGCCAGCAGCTTAGATATAGGGGACAGGGGGGATCAGCCCCAGCATTTT. Supplemented by reference TRBV7-9 and TRBJ1-5, the full variable domain reads DTGVSQNPRHKITKRGQNVTFRCDPISEHNRLYWYRQTLGQGPEFLTYFQNEAQLEKSRLLSDRFSAERPKGSFSTLEIQRTEQGDSAMYLCASSLDIGDRGDQPQHFGDGTRLSIL.

This clonotype was detected a few times. The V and J genes are TRBV6-1 and TRBJ1-4, with 8 bases matching TRBD1. CDR1 and CDR2 from the germline V gene are MNHNS and SASEGT. This CDR3 has 15 amino acids. V dropped 5 bases and J dropped 7; count of bases not matched to a gene: 9. The CDR3 sequence is CASSSRTGRGEKLFF. The CDR3 DNA reads as TGTGCCAGCAGTTCGCGGACAGGGAGGGGTGAAAAACTGTTTTTT.

This clonotype has a handful of counts. This chain uses TRBV28 with TRBJ2-5; 11 nucleotides align to TRBD2. V lost 6 bases to trimming and J lost 5 bases; unmatched junction nucleotides: 8. Germline V lookup: CDR1 MDHEN, CDR2 SYDVKM. The CDR3 is made up of 15 amino acids. The CDR3 DNA is TGTGCCAGCAGCATAGCGGGGGGGCCGTCTGAGACCCAGTACTTC. Protein sequence: CASSIAGGPSETQYF. Using reference TRBV28 and TRBJ2-5 for the parts outside the CDR3, the full variable domain is DVKVTQSSRYLVKRTGEKVFLECVQDMDHENMFWYRQDPGLGLRLIYFSYDVKMKEKGDIPEGYSVSREKKERFSLILESASTNQTSMYLCASSIAGGPSETQYFGPGTRLLVL.

J is TRBJ1-5 and V is TRBV7-9; D is uncertain. In germline, CDR1 is SEHNR, CDR2 FQNEAQ (reference sequence). V lost 1 base to trimming and J lost 2 bases, with 9 bases between them. This CDR3 comprises 15 residues. CDR3 loop: CASSLEGRGNQPQHF. The CDR3 DNA sequence: TGTGCCAGCAGCTTAGAAGGGAGGGGCAATCAGCCCCAGCATTTT.

The chain employs TRBV11-3 and TRBJ2-3; 10 nucleotides agree with TRBD1. Germline CDR1 is SGHNT and CDR2 is YENEEA. Trimming at V came to 3 bases and at J to 2 bases, leaving 8 bases not matched to a gene. This CDR3 has 17 residues. In nucleotides, the CDR3 is TGTGCCAGCAGCTTGCGGGACAGGGGACCCCCCACAGATACGCAGTATTTT. Amino acid sequence: CASSLRDRGPPTDTQYF.

For the CDR3, the DNA is TGTGCCAGCAGCCCGACTAGATTAGCAGAGACCCAGTACTTC. This translates into CASSPTRLAETQYF. The rearrangement joins TRBV7-2 to TRBJ2-5; D might be TRBD2 (6 bases). This CDR3 is 14 amino acids long. CDR1 and CDR2 (germline): SGHTA, FQGNSA. Trimming stripped 5 bases from V and 4 bases from J, with 14 bases between.